A single sample is the source of the 29 T cell receptor beta chains below, sequenced in a study of regulatory and conventional T cells in RAG deficiency. Here immunoSEQ multiplex PCR was the method, and the copy in TCRdb shows in-frame clones only, minus some. The data hold 10,000 to 15,000 clones, with roughly 94% observed a single time. Genomic DNA came from blood regulatory T cells gated CD4+ CD25-high CD127-low. These sequences were also reported in another study, on regulatory T cells. From that study: The PCR used 52 TRBV and 13 TRBJ primers.

Sequenced material: CD127- CD25+ CD4+ Tregs sorted from blood. All receptors derive from a human donor in good health.

The chain employs TRBV19 and TRBJ2-2; a possible D gene is TRBD1 (5 bases). This CDR3 comprises 13 residues. V was clipped by 5 bases and J by 6 bases, with 10 bases between them. Germline V gene data show CDR1 as LNHDA and CDR2 as SQIVND (reference sequence). In DNA, the CDR3 is TGTGCCAGTAGTGGTCAGGGCCCCGGGGAGCTGTTTTTT. Translation: CASSGQGPGELFF.

This sequence joins TRBV10-2 and TRBJ1-3; D remains unclear. From germline, CDR1 is WSHSY and CDR2 SAAADI. Deletions cut 8 bases from V and 0 bases from J, with 8 bases between. The length of the CDR3 is 13 residues. The CDR3 loop reads CASRRHSGNTIYF. The CDR3 bases are TGCGCCAGCCGACGACACTCTGGAAACACCATATATTTT.

The chain combines TRBV6-1 with TRBJ2-4, with 7 bases matching TRBD2. The CDR3 is 16 amino acids. From germline, CDR1 is MNHNS and CDR2 SASEGT. The J segment lost 3 bases and the V segment lost 2 bases, leaving 7 bases of the junction unmatched. In DNA form, the CDR3 reads TGTGCCAGCAGTGAAATTATAGCGGGTGGCAAAAACATTCAGTACTTC. The encoded protein is CASSEIIAGGKNIQYF.

This clone was seen a single time. The gene calls are TRBV6-1 and TRBJ1-5, with D maybe TRBD1 (5 bases). Deletions cut 4 bases from V and 7 bases from J, with 17 bases between. CDR3 length: 15 residues. Germline V gene data show CDR1 as MNHNS and CDR2 as SASEGT. In DNA form, the CDR3 reads TGTGCCAGCAGTGTCCCGGCAGGGTTAGGACAGCCCCAGCATTTT. Residues: CASSVPAGLGQPQHF.

In regard to this clone: One end of the junction does not line up with germline, which may come from a read error. Other nucleotide sequences in the sample specify the same CDR3. The chain has TRBV7-9 and TRBJ1-6; 8 bases are shared with TRBD1. Germline CDR1 SEHNR, CDR2 FQNEAQ (reference sequence). The CDR3 is made up of 15 amino acids. CDR3 protein: CASSPGGQENSPLHF. The CDR3, as DNA: TGTGCCAGCAGCCCAGGGGGCCAGGAAAATTCCCCCCTCCACTTT.

The chain couples TRBV7-9 to TRBJ2-7; possibly TRBD1 for D (6 bases). CDR3 size: 15 residues. The germline V gene has CDR1 SEHNR and CDR2 FQNEAQ (reference sequence). V lost 0 bases and J lost 2, with 11 bases in between. The CDR3 region is CASSLANRETYEQYF. The CDR3 coding sequence is TGTGCCAGCAGCTTAGCGAACAGGGAGACCTACGAGCAGTACTTC.

Remarks on this clone: Germline and junction disagree at one end, which may indicate a read error. The chain employs TRBV6-5 and TRBJ2-5; D might be TRBD1 (6 bases). The CDR3 totals 15 residues. Per the germline V gene, CDR1 is MNHEY and CDR2 is SVGAGI. In nucleotides, the CDR3 is TGTGCCAGCAGTGCTGGACAGCCGTACTCCTACGAGCAGCACTTC. Translating gives CASSAGQPYSYEQHF.

The rearrangement uses TRBV9 and TRBJ1-1, with D perhaps matching TRBD1 (5 bases). The germline V gene encodes CDR1 SGDLS and CDR2 YYNGEE. The CDR3 has 13 amino acids. Trimming took off 4 bases at V and 10 bases at J, with 17 bases between the two ends. CDR3 sequence (DNA): TGTGCCAGCAGCCCTCTCGGACATTCGGGAGCTTTCTTT. Translation gives CASSPLGHSGAFF. The full variable domain, with the rest looked up from reference TRBV9 and TRBJ1-1, is DSGVTQTPKHLITATGQRVTLRCSPRSGDLSVYWYQQSLDQGLQFLIQYYNGEERAKGNILERFSAQQFPDLHSELNLSSLELGDSALYFCASSPLGHSGAFFGQGTRLTVV.

The gene calls are TRBV9 and TRBJ2-2; no clear D. CDR3 length: 13 residues. Germline values: CDR1 SGDLS, CDR2 YYNGEE. Trimming shortened V by 4 bases and J by 6 bases, and 10 bases separated the two germline ends. The DNA for the CDR3 is TGTGCCAGCAGCCTGACAATTGCCGGGGAGCTGTTTTTT. Translation gives CASSLTIAGELFF.

The table lists this clone with a few counts. This chain uses TRBV7-9 with TRBJ2-7, with D tentatively TRBD1 (6 bases). CDR1 and CDR2 from the germline V gene are SEHNR and FQNEAQ (reference sequence). The CDR3 consists of 12 residues. V lost 9 bases, J lost 6 bases, and 15 bases lay in between. Written as DNA, the CDR3 is TGTGCCAGGGGGGCCCCCGACGGCGAGCAGTACTTC. The encoded protein is CARGAPDGEQYF.

The chain carries TRBV5-1 and TRBJ2-1; D is possibly TRBD2 (5 bases). Germline lookup yields CDR1 SGHRS and CDR2 YFSETQ. This CDR3 region has 12 residues. V was clipped by 4 bases and J by 8 bases, with 10 bases between them. DNA of the CDR3: TGCGCCAGCAGCCTGTCGGGGTATGAGCAGTTCTTC. This encodes CASSLSGYEQFF.

The CDR3 DNA reads as TGTGCCAGCAGCAAAATCCAGATCGATGAGCAGTTCTTC. Protein: CASSKIQIDEQFF. The chain uses TRBV11-3 and TRBJ2-1; D uncertain. CDR1 and CDR2 (germline): SGHNT, YENEEA. The CDR3 is made up of 13 amino acids. V gave up 5 bases and J gave up 8 bases, with 13 bases separating them.

The V gene is TRBV7-2, the J gene TRBJ1-5, with no clear D. The CDR3 extends over 14 amino acids. CDR1 is SGHTA, CDR2 FQGNSA, per germline. Trimming removed 2 bases from V and 0 bases from J, with 5 bases in between. The CDR3 DNA follows: TGTGCCAGCAGCTTATTTTATAGCAATCAGCCCCAGCATTTT. This encodes CASSLFYSNQPQHF. The full variable domain, with the rest looked up from reference TRBV7-2 and TRBJ1-5, is GAGVSQSPSNKVTEKGKDVELRCDPISGHTALYWYRQSLGQGLEFLIYFQGNSAPDKSGLPSDRFSAERTGGSVSTLTIQRTQQEDSAVYLCASSLFYSNQPQHFGDGTRLSIL.

J is TRBJ2-2 and V is TRBV5-1; TRBD2 aligns across 9 bases. CDR3 length equals 15 residues. J lost 6 bases, V lost 3 bases, and 6 bases had no gene match. Per germline, CDR1 SGHRS and CDR2 YFSETQ. In nucleotides, the CDR3 is TGCGCCAGCAGCTCGCCGGGACTAGCTTCCGGGGAGCTGTTTTTT. Translated, it gives CASSSPGLASGELFF.

V gene TRBV5-1 combines with J gene TRBJ1-2, with a weak D call TRBD1 (5 bases). The CDR3 runs to 13 residues. With 0 bases removed from V and 8 bases from J, the gap between germline ends came to 11 bases. In germline, CDR1 is SGHRS, CDR2 YFSETQ. The CDR3 sequence is CASSLARDDGYTF. For the CDR3, the DNA is TGCGCCAGCAGCTTGGCCAGGGATGACGGCTACACCTTC.

The chain carries TRBV10-2 and TRBJ1-1; 10 bases line up with TRBD1. Trimming removed 6 bases from V and 1 base from J; junction bases left unmatched: 8. This CDR3 spans 16 amino acids. Germline V gives CDR1 WSHSY, CDR2 SAAADI. The DNA for the CDR3 is TGCGCCAGCAGGCCGGGACAGGGGTGGGGGAACACTGAAGCTTTCTTT. Its protein product is CASRPGQGWGNTEAFF.

The chain recombines TRBV19 with TRBJ1-3; D gene unclear. CDR1 and CDR2 (germline): LNHDA, SQIVND (reference sequence). V lost 2 bases, J lost 2 bases, and 7 bases lay in between. The CDR3 is made up of 14 amino acids. The CDR3 DNA sequence: TGTGCCAGTAGTATAAGAGGGCCTGGAAACACCATATATTTT. Translated, it gives CASSIRGPGNTIYF.

This sequence joins TRBV28 and TRBJ2-2, with 8 bases fitting TRBD2. CDR1 and CDR2 (germline): MDHEN, SYDVKM. This CDR3 is built from 15 residues. V lost 5 bases and J lost 0; bases outside the gene matches: 2. The DNA of the CDR3 is TGTGCCAGCAGTAGCGGGGGAACGAACACCGGGGAGCTGTTTTTT. It translates to CASSSGGTNTGELFF.

This clone was recorded only once. The chain links TRBV10-3 to TRBJ2-3, with 9 nucleotides matching TRBD2. V gave up 10 bases and J gave up 1 base; unmatched junction bases: 0. From germline, CDR1 is ENHRY and CDR2 SYGVKD. The CDR3 is made up of 12 amino acids. The CDR3 spells CATSGGTDTQYF. CDR3 nucleotide sequence: TGTGCCACTAGCGGGGGCACAGATACGCAGTATTTT.

This chain links TRBV5-1 with TRBJ1-2; D is ambiguous. Germline loops: CDR1 SGHRS, CDR2 YFSETQ. Trimming pared 3 bases from V and 6 bases from J, leaving 12 bases between. This CDR3 is 13 amino acids long. CDR3 DNA sequence: TGCGCCAGCAGCTCGGTTAGCGAAAATGGCTACACCTTC. Translation: CASSSVSENGYTF. Full variable domain (remainder filled in from reference TRBV5-1 and TRBJ1-2): KAGVTQTPRYLIKTRGQQVTLSCSPISGHRSVSWYQQTPGQGLQFLFEYFSETQRNKGNFPGRFSGRQFSNSRSEMNVSTLELGDSALYLCASSSVSENGYTFGSGTRLTVV.

The J gene is TRBJ2-6, the V gene TRBV5-1, with 7 bases fitting TRBD1. The trim removed 4 bases at V and 0 bases at J, leaving 4 bases unmatched. CDR1 SGHRS and CDR2 YFSETQ come from the germline V gene. The length of the CDR3 is 16 residues. In DNA, the CDR3 is TGCGCCAGCAGCCCGGGACAGTTCTCTGGGGCCAACGTCCTGACTTTC. Translating it yields CASSPGQFSGANVLTF.

This chain connects TRBV6-1 to TRBJ2-4; a weak D match, TRBD1 (5 bases). The CDR3 has 15 amino acids. Germline V lookup: CDR1 MNHNS, CDR2 SASEGT. Trimming took off 5 bases at V and 2 bases at J, with 13 bases between the two ends. CDR3: CASSRGVLTKNIQYF. Here the CDR3 DNA reads TGTGCCAGCAGTAGGGGCGTTTTGACCAAAAACATTCAGTACTTC.

The chain uses TRBV2 and TRBJ1-2; TRBD1 aligns across 8 bases. Germline lookup yields CDR1 SNHLY and CDR2 FYNNEI. This CDR3 comprises 13 residues. V shed 6 bases, J shed 3 bases, and the junction held 3 bases outside the gene matches. The CDR3 sequence: CASSLDRDYGYTF. For the CDR3, the DNA is TGTGCCAGCAGCCTGGACAGGGACTATGGCTACACCTTC.

V is TRBV27 and J is TRBJ2-7, with D maybe TRBD1 (8 bases). The germline gives CDR1 MNHEY, CDR2 SMNVEV (reference sequence). CDR3 length equals 14 residues. V gave up 5 bases and J gave up 4 bases, with 15 bases separating them. The CDR3 reads CASSNDRGGYEQYF. CDR3 bases: TGTGCCAGCAGTAACGACAGGGGAGGGTACGAGCAGTACTTC.

V is TRBV9 and J is TRBJ2-7; weak D call: TRBD1 (6 bases). CDR3 length: 13 amino acids. With 3 bases removed from V and 6 bases from J, the gap between germline ends came to 13 bases. Looked up from germline, CDR1 is SGDLS and CDR2 is YYNGEE. The CDR3: CASSAPNRAEQYF. The CDR3 DNA follows: TGTGCCAGCAGCGCACCTAACAGGGCCGAGCAGTACTTC.

There are a few counts of this clone. V gene TRBV6-5 combines with J gene TRBJ1-3, with 9 bases fitting TRBD1. In germline, CDR1 is MNHEY, CDR2 SVGAGI. The CDR3 is 14 residues long. Unmatched junction bases numbered 1, after V lost 5 bases and J lost 2 bases. CDR3 in DNA: TGTGCCAGCAGTCGACAGGGGGCTGGAAACACCATATATTTT. Protein: CASSRQGAGNTIYF.

The chain couples TRBV2 to TRBJ1-1; D perhaps matches TRBD1 (5 bases). This CDR3 has 13 amino acids. CDR1 SNHLY and CDR2 FYNNEI come from the germline V gene. V was shortened by 7 bases and J by 5 bases, with 14 bases between the two germline ends. The CDR3 sequence is CASIGVGRTEAFF. The CDR3 nucleotides read TGTGCCAGCATAGGGGTAGGGCGAACTGAAGCTTTCTTT.

The gene calls are TRBV2 and TRBJ2-2; maybe TRBD2 (5 bases). There are 16 residues in the CDR3. Trimming pared 8 bases from V and 6 bases from J, leaving 22 bases between. CDR1 SNHLY and CDR2 FYNNEI come from the germline V gene. The CDR3 spells CASDGVRHSRAGELFF. DNA of the CDR3: TGTGCCAGCGATGGGGTCAGGCACTCGCGGGCCGGGGAGCTGTTTTTT.

This clone was picked up one time. The rearrangement uses TRBV5-1 and TRBJ2-3; 9 nucleotides align to TRBD2. CDR3 size: 18 residues. Germline V gene lookup returns CDR1 SGHRS and CDR2 YFSETQ. V lost 0 bases and J lost 4; bases outside the gene matches: 12. CDR3 sequence (DNA): TGCGCCAGCAGCTTGGCCCCTTTGGTAGCGGGGGTTTCAGATACGCAGTATTTT. As protein: CASSLAPLVAGVSDTQYF.